This T cell receptor beta chain was sequenced for a study of T cell responses to AZD1222 COVID-19 vaccine. Study conclusions and caveats: The study identified only six AZD1222 recipients as seropositive at baseline. The peak T cell response came first, and repertoires were sampled only after it. CD4 TCRs linked to vaccination spanned spike, dominating at 160-218 and 743-854. Clonal diversity may have been underestimated in mostly white British donors.

Data came from immunoSEQ multiplex PCR; TCRdb stores just in-frame clones and leaves some out. The data show around 100,000 clones, about 90% seen once. A word on this clone: Its antigen is as yet unknown.

The CDR3 extends over 13 amino acids. Germline lookup yields CDR1 MNHEY and CDR2 SMNVEV (reference sequence). V dropped 5 bases and J dropped 1 base, with 6 bases sitting between them. The sequencing used peripheral blood, collected on day 0 of MenACWY control vaccination. The J gene is TRBJ1-5, the V gene TRBV27; D remains unclear. This clonotype originated in an adult in good health. The CDR3 is CASSQSSNQPQHF. DNA of the CDR3: TGTGCCAGCAGTCAATCGAGCAATCAGCCCCAGCATTTT.